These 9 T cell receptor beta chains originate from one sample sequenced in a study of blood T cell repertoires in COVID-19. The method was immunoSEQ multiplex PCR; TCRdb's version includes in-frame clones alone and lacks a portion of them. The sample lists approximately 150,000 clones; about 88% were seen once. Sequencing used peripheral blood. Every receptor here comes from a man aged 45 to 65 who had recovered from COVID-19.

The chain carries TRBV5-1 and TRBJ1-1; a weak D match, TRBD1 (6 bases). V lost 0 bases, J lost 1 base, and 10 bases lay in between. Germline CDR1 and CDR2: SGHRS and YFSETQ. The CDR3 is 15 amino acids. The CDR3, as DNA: TGCGCCAGCAGCTTGGAGGACAGAGAGAACACTGAAGCTTTCTTT. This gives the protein CASSLEDRENTEAFF.

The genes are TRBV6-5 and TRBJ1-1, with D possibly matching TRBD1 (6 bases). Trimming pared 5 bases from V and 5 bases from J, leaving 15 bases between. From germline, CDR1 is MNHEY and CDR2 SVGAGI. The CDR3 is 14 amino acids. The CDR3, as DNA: TGTGCCAGCAGTCCGCAGGGGTCGTGGACTGAAGCTTTCTTT. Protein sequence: CASSPQGSWTEAFF.

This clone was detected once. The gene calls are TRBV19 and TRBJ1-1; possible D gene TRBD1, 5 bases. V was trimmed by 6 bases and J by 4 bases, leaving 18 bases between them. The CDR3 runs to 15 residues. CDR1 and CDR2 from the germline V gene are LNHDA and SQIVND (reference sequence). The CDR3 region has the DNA TGTGCCAGTAGCTCCCTTGGCCAGGGCGGCACTGAAGCTTTCTTT. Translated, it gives CASSSLGQGGTEAFF.

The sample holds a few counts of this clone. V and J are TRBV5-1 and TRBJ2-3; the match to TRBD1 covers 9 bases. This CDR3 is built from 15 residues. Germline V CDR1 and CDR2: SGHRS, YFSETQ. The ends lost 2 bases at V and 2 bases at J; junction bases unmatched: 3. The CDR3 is CASSFRTGATDTQYF. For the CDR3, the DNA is TGCGCCAGCAGCTTTCGGACAGGGGCCACAGATACGCAGTATTTT. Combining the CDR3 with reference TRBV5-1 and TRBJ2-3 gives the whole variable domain KAGVTQTPRYLIKTRGQQVTLSCSPISGHRSVSWYQQTPGQGLQFLFEYFSETQRNKGNFPGRFSGRQFSNSRSEMNVSTLELGDSALYLCASSFRTGATDTQYFGPGTRLTVL.

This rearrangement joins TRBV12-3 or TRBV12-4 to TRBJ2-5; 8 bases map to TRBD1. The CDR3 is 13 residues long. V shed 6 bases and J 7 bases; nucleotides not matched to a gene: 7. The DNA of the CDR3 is TGTGCCAGCAGCCAGACAGGGGAAGGGACCCAGTACTTC. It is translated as CASSQTGEGTQYF.

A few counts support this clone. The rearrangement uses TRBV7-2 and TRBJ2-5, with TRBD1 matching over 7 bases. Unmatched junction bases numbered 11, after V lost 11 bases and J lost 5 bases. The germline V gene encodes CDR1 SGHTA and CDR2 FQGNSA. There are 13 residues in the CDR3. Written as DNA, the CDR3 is TGTGCCTCACTAGGGGGCGTCAGGGAGACCCAGTACTTC. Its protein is CASLGGVRETQYF. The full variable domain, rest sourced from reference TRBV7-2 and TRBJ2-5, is GAGVSQSPSNKVTEKGKDVELRCDPISGHTALYWYRQSLGQGLEFLIYFQGNSAPDKSGLPSDRFSAERTGGSVSTLTIQRTQQEDSAVYLCASLGGVRETQYFGPGTRLLVL.

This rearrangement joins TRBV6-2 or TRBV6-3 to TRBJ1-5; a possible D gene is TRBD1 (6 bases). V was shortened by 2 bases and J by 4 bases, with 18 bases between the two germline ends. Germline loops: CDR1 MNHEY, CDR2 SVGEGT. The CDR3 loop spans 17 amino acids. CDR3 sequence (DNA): TGTGCCAGCAGTTACATCGTGGCAGGGGTAGCAAATCAGCCCCAGCATTTT. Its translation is CASSYIVAGVANQPQHF.

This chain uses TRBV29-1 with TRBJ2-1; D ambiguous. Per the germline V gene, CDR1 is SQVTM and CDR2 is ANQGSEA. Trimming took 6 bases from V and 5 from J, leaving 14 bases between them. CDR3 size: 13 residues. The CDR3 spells CSVSGPPNNEQFF. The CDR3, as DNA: TGCAGCGTCTCGGGTCCACCGAACAATGAGCAGTTCTTC.

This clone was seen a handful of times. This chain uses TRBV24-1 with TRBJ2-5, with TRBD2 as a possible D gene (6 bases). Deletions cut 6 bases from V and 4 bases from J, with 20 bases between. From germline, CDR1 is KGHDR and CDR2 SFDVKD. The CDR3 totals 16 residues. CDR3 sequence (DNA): TGTGCCACCAGTCTGGGCGGGGATGGGGGTATAGAGACCCAGTACTTC. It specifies CATSLGGDGGIETQYF.